The source of this T cell receptor beta chain is a study of T cell changes during pregnancy in multiple sclerosis. Between the trimmed V and J ends, which lost 9 bases and 6 bases, there was a span of 17 bases. There are 14 residues in the CDR3. Germline V CDR1 and CDR2: SNHLY, FYNNEI. The assay was immunoSEQ multiplex PCR, and TCRdb's table has in-frame clones only and misses some. The sample consists of over 55,000 clones, 80% to 90% of them appearing once. This TCR was recovered from a female donor with multiple sclerosis, enrolled in a pregnancy study. V and J are TRBV2 and TRBJ2-2; TRBD1 is a possible D gene (5 bases). Material: peripheral blood, obtained in the first trimester of pregnancy. The CDR3 DNA reads as TGTGCCAGTCAGGAGTCAGGGAATGCCGGGGAGCTGTTTTTT. Its translation is CASQESGNAGELFF.